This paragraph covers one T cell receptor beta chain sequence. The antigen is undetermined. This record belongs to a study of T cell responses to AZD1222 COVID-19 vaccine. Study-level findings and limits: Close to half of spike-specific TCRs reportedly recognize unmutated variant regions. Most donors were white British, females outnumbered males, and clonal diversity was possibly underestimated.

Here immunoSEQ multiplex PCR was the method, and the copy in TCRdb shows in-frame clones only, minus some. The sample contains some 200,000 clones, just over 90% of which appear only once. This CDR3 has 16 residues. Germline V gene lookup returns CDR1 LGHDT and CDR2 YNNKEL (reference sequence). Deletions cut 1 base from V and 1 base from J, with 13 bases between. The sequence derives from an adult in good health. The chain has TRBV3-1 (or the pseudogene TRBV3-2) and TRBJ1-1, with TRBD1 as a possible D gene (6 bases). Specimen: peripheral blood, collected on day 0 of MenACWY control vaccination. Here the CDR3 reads CASSQGGGGRNTEAFF. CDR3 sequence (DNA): TGTGCCAGCAGCCAAGGGGGTGGGGGCCGGAACACTGAAGCTTTCTTT.